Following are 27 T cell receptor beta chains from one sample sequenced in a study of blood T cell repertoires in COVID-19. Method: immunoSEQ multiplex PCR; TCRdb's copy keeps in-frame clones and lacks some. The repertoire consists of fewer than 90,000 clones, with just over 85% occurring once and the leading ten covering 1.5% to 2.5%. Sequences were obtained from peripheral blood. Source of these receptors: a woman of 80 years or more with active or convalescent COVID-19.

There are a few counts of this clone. CDR3 bases: TGTGCCAGCAGCTTGGTGGCGGCCTACACCGGGGAGCTGTTTTTT. Its translation is CASSLVAAYTGELFF. The genes are TRBV5-8 and TRBJ2-2; no firm D call. This CDR3 contains 15 residues. The V end was cut by 0 bases, the J end by 3 bases, with 9 bases between. Germline CDR1 reads SGHTS; CDR2 reads YDEGEE.

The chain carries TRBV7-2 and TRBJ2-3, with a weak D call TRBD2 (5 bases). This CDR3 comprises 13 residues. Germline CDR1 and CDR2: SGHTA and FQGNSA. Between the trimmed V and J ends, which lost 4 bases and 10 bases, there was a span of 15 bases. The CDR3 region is CASSSALAAAQYF. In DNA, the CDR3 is TGTGCCAGCAGCTCCGCCCTAGCTGCGGCGCAGTATTTT.

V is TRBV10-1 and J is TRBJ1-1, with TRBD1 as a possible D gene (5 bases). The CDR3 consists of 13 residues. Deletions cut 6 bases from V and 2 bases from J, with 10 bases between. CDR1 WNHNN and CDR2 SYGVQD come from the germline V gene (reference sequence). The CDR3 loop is CASRDTDNTEAFF. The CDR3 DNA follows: TGCGCCAGCAGGGACACGGACAACACTGAAGCTTTCTTT.

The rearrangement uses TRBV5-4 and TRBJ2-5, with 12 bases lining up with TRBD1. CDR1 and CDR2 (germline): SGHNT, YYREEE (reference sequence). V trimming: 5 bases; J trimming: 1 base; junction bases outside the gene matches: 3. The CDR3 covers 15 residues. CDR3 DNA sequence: TGTGCCAGCAGAAGGGACAGGGGGCTCCAAGAGACCCAGTACTTC. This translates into CASRRDRGLQETQYF.

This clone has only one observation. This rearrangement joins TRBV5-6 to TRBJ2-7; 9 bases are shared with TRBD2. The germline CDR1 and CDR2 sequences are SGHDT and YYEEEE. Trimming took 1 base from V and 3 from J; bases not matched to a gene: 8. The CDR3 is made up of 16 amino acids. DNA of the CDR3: TGTGCCAGCAGCTTGCGTTGGTCTAGCGGGGTCTACGAGCAGTACTTC. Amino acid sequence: CASSLRWSSGVYEQYF.

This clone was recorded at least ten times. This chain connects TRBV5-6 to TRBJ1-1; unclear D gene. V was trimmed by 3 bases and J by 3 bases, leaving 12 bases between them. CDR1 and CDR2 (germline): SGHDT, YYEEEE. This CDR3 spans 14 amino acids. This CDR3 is CASSSAWAYTEAFF. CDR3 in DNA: TGTGCCAGCAGCTCAGCATGGGCGTACACTGAAGCTTTCTTT. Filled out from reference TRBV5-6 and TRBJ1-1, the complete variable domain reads DAGVTQSPTHLIKTRGQQVTLRCSPKSGHDTVSWYQQALGQGPQFIFQYYEEEERQRGNFPDRFSGHQFPNYSSELNVNALLLGDSALYLCASSSAWAYTEAFFGQGTRLTVV.

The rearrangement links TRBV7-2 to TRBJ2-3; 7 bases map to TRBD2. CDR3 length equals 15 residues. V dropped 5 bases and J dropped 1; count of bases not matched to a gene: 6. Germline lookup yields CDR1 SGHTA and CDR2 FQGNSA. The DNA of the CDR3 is TGTGCCAGCAGCCCCATGGGGGGGGGCACAGATACGCAGTATTTT. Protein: CASSPMGGGTDTQYF.

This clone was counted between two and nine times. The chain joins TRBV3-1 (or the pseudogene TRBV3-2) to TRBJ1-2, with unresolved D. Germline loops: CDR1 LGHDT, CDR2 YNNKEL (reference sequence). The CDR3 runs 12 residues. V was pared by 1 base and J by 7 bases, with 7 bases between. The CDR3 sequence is CASSQGLGGYTF. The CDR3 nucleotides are TGTGCCAGCAGCCAAGGACTAGGTGGCTACACCTTC.

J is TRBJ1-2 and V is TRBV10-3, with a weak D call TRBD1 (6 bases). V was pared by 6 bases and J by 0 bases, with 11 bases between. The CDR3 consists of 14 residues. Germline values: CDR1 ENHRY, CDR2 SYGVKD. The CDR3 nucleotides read TGTGCCATCAGAGCGGACAGCACTAACTATGGCTACACCTTC. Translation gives CAIRADSTNYGYTF.

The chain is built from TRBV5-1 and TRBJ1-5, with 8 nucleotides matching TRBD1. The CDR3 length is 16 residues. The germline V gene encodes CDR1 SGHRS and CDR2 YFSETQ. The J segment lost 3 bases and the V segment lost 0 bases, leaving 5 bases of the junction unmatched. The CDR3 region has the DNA TGCGCCAGCAGCTTGGCCCCAGGGGGCGTCAATCAGCCCCAGCATTTT. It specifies CASSLAPGGVNQPQHF.

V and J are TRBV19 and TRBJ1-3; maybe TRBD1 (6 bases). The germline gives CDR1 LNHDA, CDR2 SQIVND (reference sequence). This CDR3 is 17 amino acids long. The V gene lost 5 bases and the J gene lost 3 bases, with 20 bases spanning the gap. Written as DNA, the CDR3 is TGTGCCAGTAGTTCACATCGCTACAGGGTCCGTGGAAACACCATATATTTT. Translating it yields CASSSHRYRVRGNTIYF.

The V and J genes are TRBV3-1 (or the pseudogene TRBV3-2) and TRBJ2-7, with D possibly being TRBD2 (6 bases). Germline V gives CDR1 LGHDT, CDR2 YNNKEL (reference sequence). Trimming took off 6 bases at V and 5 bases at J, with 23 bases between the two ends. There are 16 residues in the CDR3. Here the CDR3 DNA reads TGTGCCAGCAGTCTCCGTGGAGGAGCGGGCGAGGACGAGCAGTACTTC. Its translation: CASSLRGGAGEDEQYF.

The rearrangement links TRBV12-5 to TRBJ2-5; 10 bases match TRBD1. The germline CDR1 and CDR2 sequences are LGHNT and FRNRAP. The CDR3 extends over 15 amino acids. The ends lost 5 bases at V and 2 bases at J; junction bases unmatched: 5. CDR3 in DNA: TGTGCTAGTGGTGCAGGGACAGGGGAACAAGAGACCCAGTACTTC. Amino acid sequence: CASGAGTGEQETQYF.

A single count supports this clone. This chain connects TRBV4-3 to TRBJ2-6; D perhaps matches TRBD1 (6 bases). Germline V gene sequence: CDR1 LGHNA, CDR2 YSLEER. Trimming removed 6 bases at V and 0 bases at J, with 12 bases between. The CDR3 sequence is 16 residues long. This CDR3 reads CASSRDIVSGANVLTF. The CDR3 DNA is TGCGCCAGCAGTAGGGACATCGTCTCTGGGGCCAACGTCCTGACTTTC.

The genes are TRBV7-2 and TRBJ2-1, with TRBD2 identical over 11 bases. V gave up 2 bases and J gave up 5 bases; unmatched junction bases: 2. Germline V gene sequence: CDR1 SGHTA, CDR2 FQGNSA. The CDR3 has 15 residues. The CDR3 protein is CASSLTSGGHNEQFF. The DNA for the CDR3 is TGTGCCAGCAGCTTAACTAGCGGGGGACACAATGAGCAGTTCTTC.

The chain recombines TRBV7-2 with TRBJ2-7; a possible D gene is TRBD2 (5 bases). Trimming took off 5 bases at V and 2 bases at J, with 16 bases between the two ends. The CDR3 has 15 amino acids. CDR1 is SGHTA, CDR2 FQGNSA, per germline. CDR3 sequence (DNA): TGTGCCAGCAGCCCCAAGAGGGTCGGGCCCTACGAGCAGTACTTC. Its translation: CASSPKRVGPYEQYF.

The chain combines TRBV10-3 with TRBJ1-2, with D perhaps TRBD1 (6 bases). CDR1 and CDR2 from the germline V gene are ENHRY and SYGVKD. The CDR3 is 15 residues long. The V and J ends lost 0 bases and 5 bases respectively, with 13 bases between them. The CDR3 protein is CAISESLGDTYGYTF. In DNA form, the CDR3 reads TGTGCCATCAGTGAGTCGTTGGGGGACACTTATGGCTACACCTTC.

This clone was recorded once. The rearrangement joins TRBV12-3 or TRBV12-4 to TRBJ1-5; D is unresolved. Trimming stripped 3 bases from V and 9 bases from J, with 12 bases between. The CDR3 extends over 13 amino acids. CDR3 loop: CASSFRDNSPQHF. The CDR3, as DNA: TGTGCCAGCAGTTTTAGAGACAATTCGCCCCAGCATTTT.

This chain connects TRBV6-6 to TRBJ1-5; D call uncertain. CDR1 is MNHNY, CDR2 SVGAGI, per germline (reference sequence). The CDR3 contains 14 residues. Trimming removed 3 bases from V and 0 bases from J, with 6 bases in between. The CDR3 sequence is CASSYLNSNQPQHF. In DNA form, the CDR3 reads TGTGCCAGCAGTTATCTAAATAGCAATCAGCCCCAGCATTTT.

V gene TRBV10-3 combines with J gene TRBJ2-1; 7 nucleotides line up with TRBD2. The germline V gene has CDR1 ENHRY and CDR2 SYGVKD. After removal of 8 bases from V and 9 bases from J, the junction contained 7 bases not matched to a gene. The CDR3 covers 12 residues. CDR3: CAIRRASGEQFF. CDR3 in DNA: TGTGCCATCCGCAGGGCTAGCGGTGAGCAGTTCTTC.

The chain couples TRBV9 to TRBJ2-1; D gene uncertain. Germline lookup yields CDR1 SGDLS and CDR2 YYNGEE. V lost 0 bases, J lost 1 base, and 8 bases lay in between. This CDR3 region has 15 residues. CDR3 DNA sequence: TGTGCCAGCAGCGTAGAAGTGCAGTCCTACAATGAGCAGTTCTTC. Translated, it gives CASSVEVQSYNEQFF.

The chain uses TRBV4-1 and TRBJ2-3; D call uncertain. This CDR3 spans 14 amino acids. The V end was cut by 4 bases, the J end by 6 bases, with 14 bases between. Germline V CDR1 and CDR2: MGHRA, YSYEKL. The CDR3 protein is CASSPGRFGDTQYF. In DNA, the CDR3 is TGCGCCAGCAGCCCCGGCAGGTTTGGCGATACGCAGTATTTT.

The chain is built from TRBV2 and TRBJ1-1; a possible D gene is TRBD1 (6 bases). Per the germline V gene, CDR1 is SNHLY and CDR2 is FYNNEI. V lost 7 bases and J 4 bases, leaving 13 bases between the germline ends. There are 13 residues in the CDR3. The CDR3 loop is CASTQGRFTEAFF. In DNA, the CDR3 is TGTGCCAGCACACAGGGACGGTTCACTGAAGCTTTCTTT.

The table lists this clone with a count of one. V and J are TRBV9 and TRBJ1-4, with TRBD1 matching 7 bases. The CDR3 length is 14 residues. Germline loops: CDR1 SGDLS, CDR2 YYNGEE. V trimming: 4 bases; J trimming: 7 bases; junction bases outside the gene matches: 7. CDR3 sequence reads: CASSRTGAGEKLFF. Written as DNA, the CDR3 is TGTGCCAGCAGCCGAACAGGGGCCGGTGAAAAACTGTTTTTT.

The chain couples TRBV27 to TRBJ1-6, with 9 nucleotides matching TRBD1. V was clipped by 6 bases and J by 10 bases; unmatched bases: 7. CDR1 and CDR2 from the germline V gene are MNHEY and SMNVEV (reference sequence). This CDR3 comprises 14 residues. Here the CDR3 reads CASRLDRGSSPLHF. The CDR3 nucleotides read TGTGCCAGCAGACTTGACAGGGGGTCATCACCCCTCCACTTT.

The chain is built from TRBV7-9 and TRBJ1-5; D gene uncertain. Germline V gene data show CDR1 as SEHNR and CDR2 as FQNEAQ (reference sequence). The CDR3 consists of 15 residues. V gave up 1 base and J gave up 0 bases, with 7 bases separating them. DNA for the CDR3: TGTGCCAGCAGCTTAGACACCGTTAGCAATCAGCCCCAGCATTTT. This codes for CASSLDTVSNQPQHF.

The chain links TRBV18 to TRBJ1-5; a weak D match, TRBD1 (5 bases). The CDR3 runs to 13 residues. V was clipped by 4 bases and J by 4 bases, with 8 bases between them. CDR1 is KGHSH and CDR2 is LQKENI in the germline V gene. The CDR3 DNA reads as TGTGCCAGCTCACTTGACAGAAATCAGCCCCAGCATTTT. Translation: CASSLDRNQPQHF.